The 28 T cell receptor beta chains below all came from one sample that was sequenced in a study of shared clonotypes between healthy human individuals. TCRdb keeps only in-frame clones here, not all; method: immunoSEQ multiplex PCR. The repertoire holds fewer than 130,000 clones, with about 72% as singletons. The sample taken for sequencing was memory CD8+ T cells sorted from blood. As to subset: CD45RO+ cells pooled with CCR7-negative TemRA cells. The receptors come from a woman aged 30 to 39 in good health.

The CDR3 sequence: CASSITTTNEKLFF. The CDR3, as DNA: TGCGCCAGCAGCATTACAACAACTAATGAAAAACTGTTTTTT. The chain combines TRBV5-1 with TRBJ1-4; unclear D gene. The CDR3 covers 14 residues. Germline V lookup: CDR1 SGHRS, CDR2 YFSETQ. Deletions cut 4 bases from V and 0 bases from J, with 7 bases between.

This CDR3 reads CASSSTDVGYEQYF. Here the CDR3 DNA reads TGTGCCAGCAGCTCTACGGATGTGGGCTACGAGCAGTACTTC. The chain uses TRBV7-9 and TRBJ2-7; D gene uncertain. Per the germline V gene, CDR1 is SEHNR and CDR2 is FQNEAQ (reference sequence). There are 14 residues in the CDR3. With 4 bases removed from V and 3 bases from J, the gap between germline ends came to 13 bases.

The chain combines TRBV19 with TRBJ2-7, with 11 bases that match TRBD2. Germline V gives CDR1 LNHDA, CDR2 SQIVND (reference sequence). The CDR3 runs to 15 residues. Germline trimming cut 1 base from V and 2 bases from J; bases unmatched to any gene: 1. This CDR3 is CASSIGLAGTYEQYF. The CDR3, as DNA: TGTGCCAGTAGTATAGGACTAGCGGGAACCTACGAGCAGTACTTC.

This clone was detected only once. This chain connects TRBV11-3 to TRBJ1-1; D is unclear. Germline CDR1 reads SGHNT; CDR2 reads YENEEA. V lost 5 bases and J lost 0, with 7 bases in between. CDR3 length: 13 amino acids. CDR3 nucleotides: TGTGCCAGCAGCGTATTCATGAACACTGAAGCTTTCTTT. The encoded protein is CASSVFMNTEAFF.

CDR3 sequence reads: CASSVGSSSGETDTQYF. The DNA of the CDR3 is TGTGCCAGCAGCGTAGGGAGCTCTAGCGGGGAAACAGATACGCAGTATTTT. The rearrangement joins TRBV9 to TRBJ2-3, with TRBD2 matching 9 bases. J lost 3 bases, V lost 0 bases, and 8 bases had no gene match. Germline V CDR1 and CDR2: SGDLS, YYNGEE. CDR3 length equals 17 residues.

This clone was seen only a few times. Other nucleotide sequences in the sample specify the same CDR3. This sequence joins TRBV7-9 and TRBJ2-1; D might be TRBD2 (7 bases). Deletions cut 6 bases from V and 0 bases from J, with 15 bases between. This CDR3 has 16 amino acids. Germline-derived CDR1 and CDR2 are SEHNR and FQNEAQ (reference sequence). CDR3 coding DNA: TGTGCCAGCAGTCCAAGGGGGGGAAGCTCCTACAATGAGCAGTTCTTC. Protein: CASSPRGGSSYNEQFF.

The chain recombines TRBV21-1 with TRBJ2-7; TRBD1, the table's D call, was not compared with the DNA. TRBV21-1 is reported as a pseudogene. The CDR3 is made up of 16 amino acids. CDR3 DNA sequence: TGTGCCAGCAGCAGGACAGAACCAAATCCACCTTACGAGCAGTACTTC. Translating gives CASSRTEPNPPYEQYF.

The chain couples TRBV11-2 to TRBJ2-7; D is unclear. The CDR3 loop spans 12 amino acids. Germline CDR1 SGHAT, CDR2 FQNNGV. Trimming cost V 2 bases and J 5 bases, with 7 bases left between them. This chain's CDR3 is CASSLRLHEQYF. Here the CDR3 DNA reads TGTGCCAGCAGCTTACGGCTGCACGAGCAGTACTTC. The variable domain in full, with the rest retrieved from reference TRBV11-2 and TRBJ2-7, is EAGVAQSPRYKIIEKRQSVAFWCNPISGHATLYWYQQILGQGPKLLIQFQNNGVVDDSQLPKDRFSAERLKGVDSTLKIQPAKLEDSAVYLCASSLRLHEQYFGPGTRLTVT.

The chain couples TRBV27 to TRBJ2-5; D is undetermined. CDR1 is MNHEY, CDR2 SMNVEV, per germline (reference sequence). This CDR3 region has 14 residues. Trimming took 2 bases from V and 5 from J, leaving 12 bases between them. CDR3: CASSLGLPPETQYF. Here the CDR3 DNA reads TGTGCCAGCAGTTTAGGGCTCCCCCCGGAGACCCAGTACTTC.

Turning to this clone: A far larger clone is just one base off, so this is likely a read error. This rearrangement joins TRBV28 to TRBJ1-1; D unresolved. The V and J ends lost 5 bases and 4 bases respectively, with 5 bases between them. The CDR3 spans 11 residues. Germline CDR1 is MDHEN and CDR2 is SYDVKM. The CDR3 sequence: CASSQITEAFF. The CDR3 coding sequence is TGTGCCAGCAGTCAGATCACTGAAGCTTTCTTT.

This sequence joins TRBV7-2 and TRBJ2-3; no reliable D call. Trimming left V 3 bases short and J 5 bases short, with 9 bases between. Germline V lookup: CDR1 SGHTA, CDR2 FQGNSA. The CDR3 sequence is 13 residues long. The CDR3 is CASSFSGGDTQYF. The CDR3 region has the DNA TGTGCCAGCAGCTTTAGTGGTGGAGATACGCAGTATTTT.

The table lists this clone with a count of one. V gene TRBV6-5 combines with J gene TRBJ1-1, with D hard to call. Trimming removed 6 bases at V and 4 bases at J, with 18 bases between. Germline V gene sequence: CDR1 MNHEY, CDR2 SVGAGI. This CDR3 contains 15 residues. DNA for the CDR3: TGTGCCAGCAGCAATATCCCCGTGGGTTCCACTGAAGCTTTCTTT. Translated: CASSNIPVGSTEAFF.

V is TRBV7-9 and J is TRBJ2-7; TRBD2 agrees at 7 bases. Germline trimming cut 5 bases from V and 4 bases from J; bases unmatched to any gene: 14. The CDR3 consists of 16 residues. In germline, CDR1 is SEHNR, CDR2 FQNEAQ (reference sequence). CDR3 in amino acids: CASSLRLAGFSYEQYF. CDR3 sequence (DNA): TGTGCCAGCAGCCTGAGACTAGCCGGGTTTTCTTACGAGCAGTACTTC.

The chain has TRBV11-2 and TRBJ2-5; 9 bases match TRBD1. The CDR3 covers 16 residues. The V segment lost 3 bases and the J segment 0 bases; nucleotides outside the gene matches: 5. Germline CDR1 SGHAT, CDR2 FQNNGV. DNA for the CDR3: TGTGCCAGCAGCTTCTCCGGGACAGGGTACCAAGAGACCCAGTACTTC. It encodes CASSFSGTGYQETQYF.

This clone was observed a single time. The CDR3 spells CASSLTSGRRPDTQYF. CDR3 DNA: TGTGCCAGCAGTCTGACTAGCGGGAGAAGACCAGATACGCAGTATTTT. This rearrangement joins TRBV27 to TRBJ2-3; 12 bases align to TRBD2. The CDR3 is 16 amino acids. The V gene's germline CDR1 is MNHEY and CDR2 SMNVEV (reference sequence). V shed 5 bases, J shed 4 bases, and the junction held 7 bases outside the gene matches.

The chain couples TRBV10-2 to TRBJ2-1; D is unclear. V dropped 0 bases and J dropped 10 bases, with 7 bases sitting between them. CDR1 WSHSY and CDR2 SAAADI come from the germline V gene. The CDR3 is 12 amino acids. The CDR3 DNA is TGCGCCAGCAGTGAGTCGTACCTGGAGCAGTTCTTC. It yields the protein CASSESYLEQFF.

The CDR3 is CASRDSGRGETQYF. DNA of the CDR3: TGTGCCAGCCGGGATAGCGGGAGAGGAGAGACCCAGTACTTC. The chain is built from TRBV27 and TRBJ2-5; 9 bases map to TRBD2. V was clipped by 8 bases and J by 4 bases; unmatched bases: 8. CDR1 and CDR2 (germline): MNHEY, SMNVEV (reference sequence). The CDR3 runs 14 residues.

The chain links TRBV5-1 to TRBJ2-2, with a weak D call TRBD2 (6 bases). CDR3 size: 18 residues. CDR1 is SGHRS and CDR2 is YFSETQ in the germline V gene. Trimming cost V 0 bases and J 2 bases, with 17 bases left between them. The CDR3, as DNA: TGCGCCAGCAGCTTGGCCCTCGAGGCGGGGCGAAACACCGGGGAGCTGTTTTTT. Its translation is CASSLALEAGRNTGELFF.

This clone was seen a handful of times. J is TRBJ2-2 and V is TRBV28, with a tentative D call TRBD1 (5 bases). V lost 2 bases, J lost 2 bases, and 9 bases lay in between. Per germline, CDR1 MDHEN and CDR2 SYDVKM. The CDR3 has 15 residues. CDR3 in DNA: TGTGCCAGCAGTTTACGGCAGGGAAACACCGGGGAGCTGTTTTTT. Its translation is CASSLRQGNTGELFF.

The chain has TRBV28 and TRBJ1-4; D gene unclear. Trimming shortened V by 3 bases and J by 3 bases, and 8 bases separated the two germline ends. CDR3 length equals 14 residues. CDR1 MDHEN and CDR2 SYDVKM come from the germline V gene. The CDR3 protein is CASSFGLPNEKLFF. CDR3 sequence (DNA): TGTGCCAGCAGTTTCGGGCTGCCTAATGAAAAACTGTTTTTT.

This clone was seen at least ten times. V is TRBV19 and J is TRBJ1-1, with 8 bases that match TRBD1. Germline-derived CDR1 and CDR2 are LNHDA and SQIVND (reference sequence). The CDR3 spans 17 residues. J was trimmed by 0 bases and V by 10 bases; bases with no gene match: 16. For the CDR3, the DNA is TGTGCCACTTCCGGGACAGGTTCATTATCTTTGAACACTGAAGCTTTCTTT. This gives the protein CATSGTGSLSLNTEAFF.

This clone was seen just once. The J gene is TRBJ1-2, the V gene TRBV6-1; maybe TRBD1 (6 bases). Per germline, CDR1 MNHNS and CDR2 SASEGT. This CDR3 is built from 15 residues. Trimming removed 5 bases from V and 2 bases from J, with 15 bases in between. DNA of the CDR3: TGTGCCAGCAGTTGGGGGGAGACAGGCAACTATGGCTACACCTTC. Translation: CASSWGETGNYGYTF.

The chain recombines TRBV7-9 with TRBJ2-2; a weak D match, TRBD1 (6 bases). This CDR3 has 15 amino acids. CDR1 is SEHNR, CDR2 FQNEAQ, per germline (reference sequence). V was pared by 5 bases and J by 3 bases, with 13 bases between. The CDR3 DNA sequence: TGTGCCAGCAGCCCAGAGACAGGCGACACCGGGGAGCTGTTTTTT. Its translation is CASSPETGDTGELFF. Full variable domain (rest looked up from reference TRBV7-9 and TRBJ2-2): DTGVSQNPRHKITKRGQNVTFRCDPISEHNRLYWYRQTLGQGPEFLTYFQNEAQLEKSRLLSDRFSAERPKGSFSTLEIQRTEQGDSAMYLCASSPETGDTGELFFGEGSRLTVL.

The rearrangement links TRBV28 to TRBJ1-4; 8 bases line up with TRBD1. The V segment lost 4 bases and the J segment 0 bases; nucleotides outside the gene matches: 10. The CDR3 has 18 amino acids. Per the germline V gene, CDR1 is MDHEN and CDR2 is SYDVKM. Here the CDR3 DNA reads TGTGCCAGCAGTTCCTTGAGGACAGGGTATGCAACTAATGAAAAACTGTTTTTT. It translates to CASSSLRTGYATNEKLFF.

For this clone: Other DNA sequences in the same sample also yield this CDR3. This chain connects TRBV28 to TRBJ2-5; possibly TRBD2 for D (6 bases). This CDR3 is built from 15 residues. From germline, CDR1 is MDHEN and CDR2 SYDVKM. Deletions cut 3 bases from V and 3 bases from J, with 14 bases between. The CDR3 reads CASSLSRREKETQYF. For the CDR3, the DNA is TGTGCCAGCAGTTTGAGCAGACGGGAGAAAGAGACCCAGTACTTC. The full variable domain, its missing parts supplied by reference TRBV28 and TRBJ2-5, is DVKVTQSSRYLVKRTGEKVFLECVQDMDHENMFWYRQDPGLGLRLIYFSYDVKMKEKGDIPEGYSVSREKKERFSLILESASTNQTSMYLCASSLSRREKETQYFGPGTRLLVL.

J is TRBJ2-6 and V is TRBV27; D unclear. The CDR3 runs 20 residues. Germline CDR1 is MNHEY and CDR2 is SMNVEV (reference sequence). The V end was cut by 6 bases, the J end by 2 bases, with 26 bases between. The CDR3 reads CASSHVLNSWVSTGANVLTF. In nucleotides, the CDR3 is TGTGCCAGCAGCCATGTACTAAACAGTTGGGTGAGCACTGGGGCCAACGTCCTGACTTTC.

A few counts support this clone. The rearrangement joins TRBV6-1 to TRBJ2-7; no clear D. Germline V gene data show CDR1 as MNHNS and CDR2 as SASEGT. Between the trimmed V and J ends, which lost 2 bases and 6 bases, there was a span of 11 bases. The CDR3 sequence is 13 residues long. The CDR3 spells CASSESGSSEQYF. CDR3 in DNA: TGTGCCAGCAGTGAAAGTGGAAGCAGCGAGCAGTACTTC.

The chain is built from TRBV5-8 and TRBJ2-7; D is tentatively TRBD1 or TRBD2 (6 bases each). This CDR3 spans 14 amino acids. Looked up from germline, CDR1 is SGHTS and CDR2 is YDEGEE. Trimming took 1 base from V and 5 from J, leaving 13 bases between them. DNA of the CDR3: TGTGCCAGCAGCTTGTTTGGGGGGCTCGACGAGCAGTACTTC. Translating gives CASSLFGGLDEQYF.